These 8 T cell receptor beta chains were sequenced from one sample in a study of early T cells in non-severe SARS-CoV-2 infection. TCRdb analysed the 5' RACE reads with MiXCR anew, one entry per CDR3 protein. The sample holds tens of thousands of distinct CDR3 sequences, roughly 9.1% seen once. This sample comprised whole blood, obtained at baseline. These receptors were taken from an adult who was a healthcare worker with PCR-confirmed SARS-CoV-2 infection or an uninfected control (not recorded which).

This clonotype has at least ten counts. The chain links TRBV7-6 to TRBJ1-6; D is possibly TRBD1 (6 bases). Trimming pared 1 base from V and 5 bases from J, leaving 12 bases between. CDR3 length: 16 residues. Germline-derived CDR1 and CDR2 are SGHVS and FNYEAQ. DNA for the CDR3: TGTGCCAGCAGCTTAGGGGGAGGGGGGAATAATTCACCCCTCCACTTT. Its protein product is CASSLGGGGNNSPLHF.

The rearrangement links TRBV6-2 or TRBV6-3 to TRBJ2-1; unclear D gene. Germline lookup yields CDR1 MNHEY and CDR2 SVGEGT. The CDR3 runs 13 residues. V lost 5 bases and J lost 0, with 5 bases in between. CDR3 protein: CASSTSSYNEQFF. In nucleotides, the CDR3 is TGTGCCAGCAGTACGAGCTCCTACAATGAGCAGTTCTTC.

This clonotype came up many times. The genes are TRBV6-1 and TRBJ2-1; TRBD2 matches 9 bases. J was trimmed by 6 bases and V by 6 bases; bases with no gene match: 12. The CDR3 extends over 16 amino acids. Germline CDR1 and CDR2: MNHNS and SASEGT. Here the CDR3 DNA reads TGTGCCAGCAGAGGTATAAGCGGGGGGATTGGCAATGAGCAGTTCTTC. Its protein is CASRGISGGIGNEQFF.

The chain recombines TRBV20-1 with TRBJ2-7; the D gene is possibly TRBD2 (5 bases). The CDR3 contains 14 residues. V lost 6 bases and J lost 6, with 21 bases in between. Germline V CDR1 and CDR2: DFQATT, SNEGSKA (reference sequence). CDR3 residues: CSATDDSSGGEQYF. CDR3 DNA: TGCAGTGCCACCGATGACTCGAGCGGCGGCGAGCAGTACTTC.

CDR3 sequence reads: CASSFRGMLGNTIYF. The CDR3, as DNA: TGTGCCAGCAGTTTCAGGGGCATGTTAGGAAACACCATATATTTT. V gene TRBV12-3 or TRBV12-4 combines with J gene TRBJ1-3; TRBD1 is a possible D gene (6 bases). The V end lost 3 bases, the J end lost 4 bases, and 13 bases lay between the germline ends. There are 15 residues in the CDR3.

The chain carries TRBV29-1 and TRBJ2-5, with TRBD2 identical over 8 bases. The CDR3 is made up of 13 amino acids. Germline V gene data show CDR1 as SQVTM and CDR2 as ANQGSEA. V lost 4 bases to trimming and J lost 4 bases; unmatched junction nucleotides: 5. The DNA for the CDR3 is TGCAGCGTTGCCCCAGCGGGGGCAGAGACCCAGTACTTC. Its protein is CSVAPAGAETQYF.

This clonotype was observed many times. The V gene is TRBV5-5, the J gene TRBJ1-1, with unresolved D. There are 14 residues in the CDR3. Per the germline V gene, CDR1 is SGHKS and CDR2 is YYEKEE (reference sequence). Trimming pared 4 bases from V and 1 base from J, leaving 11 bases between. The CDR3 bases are TGTGCCAGCAGCATGGGTGGACGGAACACTGAAGCTTTCTTT. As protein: CASSMGGRNTEAFF.

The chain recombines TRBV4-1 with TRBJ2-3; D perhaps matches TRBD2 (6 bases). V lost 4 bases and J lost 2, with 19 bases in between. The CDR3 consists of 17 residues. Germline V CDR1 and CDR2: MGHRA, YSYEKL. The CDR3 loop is CASSPQGGALVTDTQYF. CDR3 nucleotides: TGCGCCAGCAGCCCCCAAGGCGGGGCCCTCGTCACAGATACGCAGTATTTT.